This T cell receptor beta chain was sequenced in a study of CD8 T cells in Susac syndrome. TCR beta was sequenced from blood CD8+ and CD4+ T cells. The multiple sclerosis controls comprised treatment-naive patients whose relapsing-remitting disease was stable or active. V gave up 3 bases and J gave up 14 bases, with 10 bases separating them. CDR1 and CDR2 from the germline V gene are SNHLY and FYNNEI. The CDR3 runs 11 residues. With random hexamers, about 0.5 to 1 ug RNA was reverse transcribed. TCRdb itself ran the immunoSEQ multiplex PCR reads through MiXCR, one entry per CDR3 protein. This sample carries hundreds of thousands of distinct CDR3 sequences, 70% to 90% of them seen once, and the ten largest clones take 0.18%.

This clonotype was obtained from a human donor with multiple sclerosis. V gene TRBV2 combines with J gene TRBJ2-2; maybe TRBD2 (6 bases). The sequenced material came from CD8+ T cells from PBMCs. This chain's CDR3 is CASSDAGILFF. The CDR3 DNA is TGTGCCAGCAGTGATGCGGGAATCCTGTTTTTT. Full variable domain (remainder filled in from reference TRBV2 and TRBJ2-2): EPEVTQTPSHQVTQMGQEVILRCVPISNHLYFYWYRQILGQKVEFLVSFYNNEISEKSEIFDDQFSVERPDGSNFTLKIRSTKLEDSAMYFCASSDAGILFFGEGSRLTVL.